These 29 T cell receptor beta chains were all obtained from the same sample, sequenced in a study of beta chain features in type 1 diabetes. Expressed TCRB transcripts were sequenced, since all the RNA that had been isolated was reverse transcribed. Sequenced by immunoSEQ multiplex PCR; TCRdb stores in-frame clones only, minus some. The sample lists roughly 380,000 clones, around a fifth seen once, with approximately 0.046% in the top ten. The specimen was naive CD4+ T cells from blood. These receptors were collected from a woman aged 18-35 years in good health.

This chain connects TRBV29-1 to TRBJ1-2, with TRBD1 matching 9 bases. The CDR3 runs to 14 residues. Germline lookup yields CDR1 SQVTM and CDR2 ANQGSEA. V lost 7 bases and J lost 3; bases outside the gene matches: 9. The CDR3 DNA reads TGCAGCGCCCAAATTACAGGGGGCGACTATGGCTACACCTTC. This gives the protein CSAQITGGDYGYTF. The entire variable domain, with the rest obtained from reference TRBV29-1 and TRBJ1-2, is as follows: SAVISQKPSRDICQRGTSLTIQCQVDSQVTMMFWYRQQPGQSLTLIATANQGSEATYESGFVIDKFPISRPNLTFSTLTVSNMSPEDSSIYLCSAQITGGDYGYTFGSGTRLTVV.

V is TRBV29-1 and J is TRBJ1-4; D might be TRBD1 (5 bases). Deletions cut 6 bases from V and 8 bases from J, with 19 bases between. The CDR3 consists of 14 residues. Germline assignment: CDR1 SQVTM and CDR2 ANQGSEA. The CDR3 region is CSVRDLLYGEKLFF. The CDR3, as DNA: TGCAGCGTCCGGGACTTACTTTATGGGGAAAAACTGTTTTTT.

The chain employs TRBV18 and TRBJ2-7, with a tentative D call TRBD1 (6 bases). The V gene's germline CDR1 is KGHSH and CDR2 LQKENI. The germline V and J ends were trimmed by 6 bases and 5 bases, with 11 bases remaining between them. This CDR3 region has 12 residues. CDR3 sequence reads: CASSPGQHEQYF. The CDR3 nucleotides are TGTGCCAGCTCCCCGGGACAACACGAGCAGTACTTC.

This clone has more than one count but fewer than ten. V gene TRBV29-1 combines with J gene TRBJ2-1; D perhaps matches TRBD1 (6 bases). Germline CDR1 is SQVTM and CDR2 is ANQGSEA. V lost 4 bases to trimming and J lost 7 bases, with 11 bases between them. The length of the CDR3 is 12 residues. CDR3 amino acids: CSVVQGLNEQFF. CDR3 bases: TGCAGCGTTGTACAGGGCTTAAATGAGCAGTTCTTC.

Only a few counts were recorded for this clone. This chain links TRBV5-6 with TRBJ2-7; 11 nucleotides align to TRBD1. V dropped 5 bases and J dropped 2; count of bases not matched to a gene: 9. Germline V CDR1 and CDR2: SGHDT, YYEEEE. There are 16 residues in the CDR3. The CDR3 region has the DNA TGTGCCAGCAGAGCTGTACCGGGACAGGGGGCCTACGAGCAGTACTTC. Translated: CASRAVPGQGAYEQYF.

This chain joins TRBV7-2 and TRBJ2-5; D is possibly TRBD1 (6 bases). The CDR3 length is 14 residues. Per germline, CDR1 SGHTA and CDR2 FQGNSA. With 5 bases removed from V and 6 bases from J, the gap between germline ends came to 16 bases. This CDR3 reads CASSPDSSRKTQYF. The CDR3 DNA sequence: TGTGCCAGCAGCCCGGACAGCAGTAGAAAGACCCAGTACTTC.

The chain links TRBV5-1 to TRBJ2-1; D remains ambiguous. The CDR3 loop spans 17 amino acids. V was trimmed by 4 bases and J by 0 bases, leaving 17 bases between them. Germline V lookup: CDR1 SGHRS, CDR2 YFSETQ. The CDR3 DNA sequence: TGCGCCAGCAGCACAATACCTGGGCTAAGCTCCTACAATGAGCAGTTCTTC. Protein: CASSTIPGLSSYNEQFF.

This clone showed up just a few times. The rearrangement joins TRBV5-1 to TRBJ1-1; D is undetermined. CDR3 length equals 13 residues. Germline V gene data show CDR1 as SGHRS and CDR2 as YFSETQ. With 4 bases removed from V and 4 bases from J, the gap between germline ends came to 11 bases. CDR3 protein: CASSARSLTEAFF. In DNA, the CDR3 is TGCGCCAGCAGCGCCCGGTCTCTCACTGAAGCTTTCTTT.

The chain's CDR3 is CASSFTTSGTDTQYF. CDR3 in DNA: TGTGCCAGCAGCTTCACCACTAGCGGCACAGATACGCAGTATTTT. V is TRBV7-6 and J is TRBJ2-3, with 7 bases lining up with TRBD2. The V segment lost 3 bases and the J segment 1 base; nucleotides outside the gene matches: 4. This CDR3 has 15 residues. The V gene's germline CDR1 is SGHVS and CDR2 FNYEAQ.

This clone was counted a single time. J is TRBJ1-2 and V is TRBV13; TRBD1 matches at 8 bases. The ends lost 0 bases at V and 4 bases at J; junction bases unmatched: 7. This CDR3 comprises 16 residues. CDR1 is PRHDT and CDR2 is FYEKMQ in the germline V gene (reference sequence). DNA for the CDR3: TGTGCCAGCAGCTTAGGGGGCAGGGGGCCTTTCTATGGCTACACCTTC. This codes for CASSLGGRGPFYGYTF.

This chain joins TRBV7-2 and TRBJ2-3; D gene uncertain. Germline CDR1 reads SGHTA; CDR2 reads FQGNSA. This CDR3 has 13 residues. The germline V and J ends were trimmed by 5 bases and 3 bases, with 9 bases remaining between them. CDR3 bases: TGTGCCAGCAGCCCAGGAACAACAGATACGCAGTATTTT. Translating it yields CASSPGTTDTQYF.

This clone was seen a few times. The chain has TRBV10-3 and TRBJ1-1, with a tentative D call TRBD1 (5 bases). Trimming cost V 7 bases and J 10 bases, with 19 bases left between them. The CDR3 consists of 13 residues. Germline V gene data show CDR1 as ENHRY and CDR2 as SYGVKD. CDR3 DNA sequence: TGTGCCATCACCGAGGCCAGGGAAGGTCTAGCTTTCTTT. As protein: CAITEAREGLAFF.

This clone came up a few times. The chain has TRBV4-2 and TRBJ1-2; maybe TRBD1 (6 bases). This CDR3 has 17 amino acids. The V end lost 0 bases, the J end lost 0 bases, and 14 bases lay between the germline ends. From germline, CDR1 is LGHNA and CDR2 YNFKEQ. The CDR3 reads CASSQDPGAGANYGYTF. DNA of the CDR3: TGTGCCAGCAGCCAAGATCCAGGGGCAGGAGCTAACTATGGCTACACCTTC.

The CDR3 here is CASSTSGETEAFF. The CDR3 nucleotides are TGTGCCAGCTCAACTTCAGGGGAGACTGAAGCTTTCTTT. The rearrangement joins TRBV18 to TRBJ1-1; TRBD1 might be the D (6 bases). CDR3 length: 13 residues. V was trimmed by 5 bases and J by 5 bases, leaving 12 bases between them. Germline V gene lookup returns CDR1 KGHSH and CDR2 LQKENI. Looking up the rest from reference TRBV18 and TRBJ1-1 gives the full variable domain: NAGVMQNPRHLVRRRGQEARLRCSPMKGHSHVYWYRQLPEEGLKFMVYLQKENIIDESGMPKERFSAEFPKEGPSILRIQQVVRGDSAAYFCASSTSGETEAFFGQGTRLTVV.

This clone was seen a handful of times. This rearrangement joins TRBV30 to TRBJ1-1; the match to TRBD1 covers 9 bases. Germline assignment: CDR1 GTSNPN and CDR2 SVGIG (reference sequence). V trimming: 3 bases; J trimming: 1 base; junction bases outside the gene matches: 3. CDR3 length: 14 residues. CDR3 sequence reads: CAWSPGQGNTEAFF. DNA for the CDR3: TGTGCCTGGAGCCCGGGACAGGGGAACACTGAAGCTTTCTTT.

The gene calls are TRBV11-2 and TRBJ2-7, with 7 bases fitting TRBD1. Germline CDR1 SGHAT, CDR2 FQNNGV. The length of the CDR3 is 15 residues. The V gene end was trimmed by 4 bases and the J gene end by 0 bases; junction bases not matched to a gene: 6. As DNA, the CDR3 is TGTGCCAGCAGCTCCGTGCGACAGGGCTCCTACGAGCAGTACTTC. It encodes CASSSVRQGSYEQYF.

The chain recombines TRBV19 with TRBJ1-2; D unclear. V shed 3 bases and J shed 4 bases, with 9 bases lying between them. The CDR3 has 13 amino acids. Germline-derived CDR1 and CDR2 are LNHDA and SQIVND (reference sequence). CDR3 bases: TGTGCCAGTAGTATGGGCAGCCTCTATGGCTACACCTTC. Translated, it gives CASSMGSLYGYTF.

This chain connects TRBV30 to TRBJ2-1, with 7 bases that match TRBD2. Per germline, CDR1 GTSNPN and CDR2 SVGIG (reference sequence). CDR3 size: 15 residues. V lost 3 bases, J lost 0 bases, and 5 bases stayed unmatched. Here the CDR3 reads CAWRAGFSSYNEQFF. The CDR3 region has the DNA TGTGCCTGGAGAGCGGGATTCAGCTCCTACAATGAGCAGTTCTTC. The entire variable domain, with the rest obtained from reference TRBV30 and TRBJ2-1, is as follows: SQTIHQWPATLVQPVGSPLSLECTVEGTSNPNLYWYRQAAGRGLQLLFYSVGIGQISSEVPQNLSASRPQDRQFILSSKKLLLSDSGFYLCAWRAGFSSYNEQFFGPGTRLTVL.

The chain combines TRBV30 with TRBJ1-2; no definite D call. Trimming stripped 0 bases from V and 1 base from J, with 6 bases between. The CDR3 length is 13 residues. Germline CDR1 reads GTSNPN; CDR2 reads SVGIG (reference sequence). This chain's CDR3 is CAWSVTVNYGYTF. The CDR3, as DNA: TGTGCCTGGAGTGTAACAGTTAACTATGGCTACACCTTC. Based on the CDR3 plus reference TRBV30 and TRBJ1-2, the full variable domain is SQTIHQWPATLVQPVGSPLSLECTVEGTSNPNLYWYRQAAGRGLQLLFYSVGIGQISSEVPQNLSASRPQDRQFILSSKKLLLSDSGFYLCAWSVTVNYGYTFGSGTRLTVV.

This clone was recorded a few times. The chain couples TRBV25-1 to TRBJ1-2; tentative D call: TRBD1 (6 bases). V was pared by 3 bases and J by 4 bases, with 12 bases between. There are 14 residues in the CDR3. Per germline, CDR1 MGHDK and CDR2 SYGVNS. The CDR3 coding sequence is TGTGCCAGCAGTGACCTCGGGACAACCTATGGCTACACCTTC. Translating it yields CASSDLGTTYGYTF.

The V and J genes are TRBV19 and TRBJ2-1; TRBD1 matches at 7 bases. The V segment lost 6 bases and the J segment 8 bases; nucleotides outside the gene matches: 7. Germline V gene lookup returns CDR1 LNHDA and CDR2 SQIVND (reference sequence). The length of the CDR3 is 13 residues. The CDR3 nucleotides are TGTGCCAGTAGATCCGACAGGGACCATGAGCAGTTCTTC. Translation gives CASRSDRDHEQFF.

The rearrangement links TRBV7-3 to TRBJ2-2; D might be TRBD2 (6 bases). This CDR3 has 15 amino acids. The V end lost 2 bases, the J end lost 3 bases, and 10 bases lay between the germline ends. CDR1 is SGHTA, CDR2 FQGTGA, per germline. CDR3 coding DNA: TGTGCCAGCAGCTTACAGGGACTGGACACCGGGGAGCTGTTTTTT. Its translation: CASSLQGLDTGELFF. The variable domain in full, with the rest retrieved from reference TRBV7-3 and TRBJ2-2, is GAGVSQTPSNKVTEKGKYVELRCDPISGHTALYWYRQSLGQGPEFLIYFQGTGAADDSGLPNDRFFAVRPEGSVSTLKIQRTERGDSAVYLCASSLQGLDTGELFFGEGSRLTVL.

This clone was observed a handful of times. The chain carries TRBV4-1 and TRBJ2-7; possibly TRBD1 for D (5 bases). The CDR3 runs to 15 residues. Trimming cost V 1 base and J 3 bases, with 13 bases left between them. Germline V CDR1 and CDR2: MGHRA, YSYEKL. CDR3 sequence: CASSQAADIDYEQYF. CDR3 DNA sequence: TGCGCCAGCAGCCAAGCCGCGGACATTGACTACGAGCAGTACTTC.

J is TRBJ1-5 and V is TRBV30; unclear D gene. CDR3 size: 14 residues. Germline V gene lookup returns CDR1 GTSNPN and CDR2 SVGIG (reference sequence). The CDR3 DNA reads as TGTTCCCAGAGGGTAACTAATAGCAATCAGCCCCAGCATTTT. Protein product: CSQRVTNSNQPQHF.

The gene calls are TRBV30 and TRBJ2-7, with D possibly being TRBD1 (6 bases). The length of the CDR3 is 13 residues. Germline V CDR1 and CDR2: GTSNPN, SVGIG (reference sequence). V lost 3 bases to trimming and J lost 2 bases, with 11 bases between them. The CDR3, as DNA: TGTGCCTGGAGGTTACAGGGTGCCTACGAGCAGTACTTC. Protein sequence: CAWRLQGAYEQYF.

This rearrangement joins TRBV12-5 to TRBJ2-3; no definite D call. The germline gives CDR1 LGHNT, CDR2 FRNRAP. Trimming cost V 6 bases and J 4 bases, with 11 bases left between them. The CDR3 consists of 13 residues. CDR3 nucleotides: TGTGCTAGTGGCCCACCGGCGGCAGATACGCAGTATTTT. This gives the protein CASGPPAADTQYF.

V and J are TRBV2 and TRBJ2-6, with TRBD1 as a possible D gene (6 bases). CDR3 length: 14 residues. V lost 8 bases, J lost 1 base, and 9 bases lay in between. Germline assignment: CDR1 SNHLY and CDR2 FYNNEI. The CDR3 reads CASGGQSGANVLTF. The CDR3 region has the DNA TGTGCCAGCGGCGGACAGTCTGGGGCCAACGTCCTGACTTTC.

The chain combines TRBV14 with TRBJ2-7; 13 bases match TRBD2. V lost 3 bases and J lost 4; bases outside the gene matches: 3. Germline V gives CDR1 SGHDN, CDR2 FVKESK. This CDR3 region has 15 residues. The CDR3 region is CASSQGLAGPYEQYF. CDR3 sequence (DNA): TGTGCCAGCAGCCAGGGACTAGCGGGACCTTACGAGCAGTACTTC.

The chain combines TRBV30 with TRBJ2-5; TRBD1 might be the D (6 bases). Looked up from germline, CDR1 is GTSNPN and CDR2 is SVGIG (reference sequence). The CDR3 is 13 amino acids. Trimming took 2 bases from V and 2 from J, leaving 9 bases between them. CDR3 bases: TGTGCCTGGAGTAAACAGGGTCAAGAGACCCAGTACTTC. It is translated as CAWSKQGQETQYF.